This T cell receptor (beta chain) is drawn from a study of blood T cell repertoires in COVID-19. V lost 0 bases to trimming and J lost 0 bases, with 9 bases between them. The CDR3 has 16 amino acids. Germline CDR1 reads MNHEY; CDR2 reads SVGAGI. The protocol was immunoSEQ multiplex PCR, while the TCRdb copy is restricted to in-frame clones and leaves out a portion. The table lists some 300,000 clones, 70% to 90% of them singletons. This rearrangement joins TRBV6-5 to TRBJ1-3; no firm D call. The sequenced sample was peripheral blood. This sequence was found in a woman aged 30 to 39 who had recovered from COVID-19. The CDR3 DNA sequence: TGTGCCAGCAGTTACTCGAGTCCGAGCTCTGGAAACACCATATATTTT. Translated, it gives CASSYSSPSSGNTIYF.